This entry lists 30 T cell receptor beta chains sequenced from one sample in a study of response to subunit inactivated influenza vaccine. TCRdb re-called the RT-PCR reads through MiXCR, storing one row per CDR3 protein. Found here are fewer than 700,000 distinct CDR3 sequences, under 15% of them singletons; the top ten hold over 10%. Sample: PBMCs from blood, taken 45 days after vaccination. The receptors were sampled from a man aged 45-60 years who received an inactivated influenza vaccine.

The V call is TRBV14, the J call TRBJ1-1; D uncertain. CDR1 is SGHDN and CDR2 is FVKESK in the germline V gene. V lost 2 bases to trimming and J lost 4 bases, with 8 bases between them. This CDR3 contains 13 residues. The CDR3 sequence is CASSQTIRTEAFF. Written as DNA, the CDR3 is TGTGCCAGCAGCCAAACAATTCGCACTGAAGCTTTCTTT.

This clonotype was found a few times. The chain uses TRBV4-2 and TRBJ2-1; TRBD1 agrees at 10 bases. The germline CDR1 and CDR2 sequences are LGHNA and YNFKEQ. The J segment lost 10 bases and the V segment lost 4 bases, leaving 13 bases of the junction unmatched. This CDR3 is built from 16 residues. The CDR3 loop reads CASSPQDRGRTNEQFF. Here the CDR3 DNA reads TGTGCCAGCAGCCCACAGGACAGGGGGAGGACTAACGAGCAGTTCTTC.

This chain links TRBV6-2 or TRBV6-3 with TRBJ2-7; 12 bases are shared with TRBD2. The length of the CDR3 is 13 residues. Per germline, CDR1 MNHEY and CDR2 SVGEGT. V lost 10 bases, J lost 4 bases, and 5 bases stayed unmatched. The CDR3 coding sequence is TGTGCCATTTCGGGACTAGCGGGTTACGAGCAGTACTTC. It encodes CAISGLAGYEQYF.

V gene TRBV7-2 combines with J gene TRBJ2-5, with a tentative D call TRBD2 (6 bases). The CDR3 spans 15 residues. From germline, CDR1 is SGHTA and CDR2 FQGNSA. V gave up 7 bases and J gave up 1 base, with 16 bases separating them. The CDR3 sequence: CASTISGLFQETQYF. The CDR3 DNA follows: TGTGCCAGCACCATATCGGGACTTTTCCAAGAGACCCAGTACTTC.

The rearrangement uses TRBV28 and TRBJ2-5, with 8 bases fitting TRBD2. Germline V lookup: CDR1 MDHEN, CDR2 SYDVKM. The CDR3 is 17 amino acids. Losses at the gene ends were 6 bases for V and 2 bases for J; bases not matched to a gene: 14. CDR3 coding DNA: TGTGCCAGCAGCCTAGGGGCTGTAGCGGGGCAACAAGAGACCCAGTACTTC. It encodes CASSLGAVAGQQETQYF.

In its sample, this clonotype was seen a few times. The chain's CDR3 is CASSLEGGGNEQYF. The CDR3, as DNA: TGCGCCAGCAGCTTGGAAGGGGGAGGGAACGAGCAGTACTTC. The chain recombines TRBV5-1 with TRBJ2-7; maybe TRBD2 (7 bases). This CDR3 has 14 residues. CDR1 is SGHRS, CDR2 YFSETQ, per germline. V was clipped by 0 bases and J by 5 bases, with 12 bases between them.

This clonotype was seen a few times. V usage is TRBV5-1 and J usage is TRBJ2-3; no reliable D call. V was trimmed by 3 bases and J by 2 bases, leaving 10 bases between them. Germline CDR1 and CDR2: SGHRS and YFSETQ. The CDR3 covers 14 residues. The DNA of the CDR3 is TGCGCCAGCAGCTGGACCGACATCACAGATACGCAGTATTTT. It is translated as CASSWTDITDTQYF. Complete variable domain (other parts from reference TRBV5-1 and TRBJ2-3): KAGVTQTPRYLIKTRGQQVTLSCSPISGHRSVSWYQQTPGQGLQFLFEYFSETQRNKGNFPGRFSGRQFSNSRSEMNVSTLELGDSALYLCASSWTDITDTQYFGPGTRLTVL.

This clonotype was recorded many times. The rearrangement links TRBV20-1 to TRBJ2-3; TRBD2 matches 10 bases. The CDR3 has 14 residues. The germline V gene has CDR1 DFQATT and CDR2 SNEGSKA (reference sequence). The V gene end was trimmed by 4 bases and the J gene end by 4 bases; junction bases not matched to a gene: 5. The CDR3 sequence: CSAILAGVPDTQYF. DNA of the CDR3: TGCAGTGCTATCCTAGCGGGAGTCCCAGATACGCAGTATTTT.

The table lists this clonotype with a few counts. CDR3 coding DNA: TGCGCCAGCAGTTCGGACACGGCGAACACCGGGGAGCTGTTTTTT. It encodes CASSSDTANTGELFF. The chain is built from TRBV10-1 and TRBJ2-2; D might be TRBD1 (5 bases). V shed 5 bases and J shed 0 bases, with 10 bases lying between them. This CDR3 spans 15 amino acids. Germline-derived CDR1 and CDR2 are WNHNN and SYGVQD (reference sequence).

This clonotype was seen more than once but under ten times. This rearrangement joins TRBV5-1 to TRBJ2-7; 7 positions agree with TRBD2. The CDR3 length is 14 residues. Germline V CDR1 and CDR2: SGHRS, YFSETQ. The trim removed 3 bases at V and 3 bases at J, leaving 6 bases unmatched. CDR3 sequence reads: CASSSRDYLYEQYF. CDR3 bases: TGCGCCAGCAGCTCACGGGACTACCTCTACGAGCAGTACTTC.

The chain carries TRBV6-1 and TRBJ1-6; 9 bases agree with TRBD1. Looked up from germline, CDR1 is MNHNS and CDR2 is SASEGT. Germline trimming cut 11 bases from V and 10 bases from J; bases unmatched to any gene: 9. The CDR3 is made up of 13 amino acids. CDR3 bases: TGTGCCGGCCGGGACAGGGTACGCTCACCCCTCCACTTT. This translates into CAGRDRVRSPLHF.

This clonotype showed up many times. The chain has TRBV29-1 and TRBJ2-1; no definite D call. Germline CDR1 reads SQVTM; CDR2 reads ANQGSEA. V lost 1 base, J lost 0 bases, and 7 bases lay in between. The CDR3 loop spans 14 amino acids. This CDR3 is CSVEGRGSYNEQFF. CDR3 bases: TGCAGCGTTGAAGGACGTGGCTCCTACAATGAGCAGTTCTTC.

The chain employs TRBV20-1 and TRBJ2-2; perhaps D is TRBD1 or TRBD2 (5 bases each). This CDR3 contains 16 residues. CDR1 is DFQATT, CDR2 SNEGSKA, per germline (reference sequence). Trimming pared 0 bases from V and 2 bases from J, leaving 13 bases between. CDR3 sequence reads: CSARDPRDGNTGELFF. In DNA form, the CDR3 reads TGCAGTGCTAGAGATCCCCGGGACGGAAACACCGGGGAGCTGTTTTTT.

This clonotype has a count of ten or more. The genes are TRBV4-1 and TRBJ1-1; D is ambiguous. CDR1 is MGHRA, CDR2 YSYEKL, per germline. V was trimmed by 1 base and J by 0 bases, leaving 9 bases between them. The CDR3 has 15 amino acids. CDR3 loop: CASSQVVSLNTEAFF. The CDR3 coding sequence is TGCGCCAGCAGCCAAGTGGTCAGCCTGAACACTGAAGCTTTCTTT.

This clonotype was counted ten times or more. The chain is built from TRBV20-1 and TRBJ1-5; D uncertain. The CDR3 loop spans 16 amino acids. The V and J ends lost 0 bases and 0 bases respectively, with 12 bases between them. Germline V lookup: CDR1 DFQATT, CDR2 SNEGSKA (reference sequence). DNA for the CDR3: TGCAGTGCTAGAGATCTTCGCCACGATAGCAATCAGCCCCAGCATTTT. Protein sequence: CSARDLRHDSNQPQHF.

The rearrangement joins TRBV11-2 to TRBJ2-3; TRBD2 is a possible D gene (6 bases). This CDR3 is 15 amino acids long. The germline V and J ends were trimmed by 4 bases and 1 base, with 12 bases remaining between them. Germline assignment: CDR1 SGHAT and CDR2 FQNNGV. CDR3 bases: TGTGCCAGCAGCTACCCCGGGACTGGCACAGATACGCAGTATTTT. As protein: CASSYPGTGTDTQYF.

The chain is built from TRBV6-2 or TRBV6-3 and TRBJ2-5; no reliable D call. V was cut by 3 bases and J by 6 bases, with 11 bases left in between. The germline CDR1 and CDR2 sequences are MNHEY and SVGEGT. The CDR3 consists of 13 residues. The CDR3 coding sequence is TGTGCCAGCAGTTATTTCTCTGAGAAGACCCAGTACTTC. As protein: CASSYFSEKTQYF.

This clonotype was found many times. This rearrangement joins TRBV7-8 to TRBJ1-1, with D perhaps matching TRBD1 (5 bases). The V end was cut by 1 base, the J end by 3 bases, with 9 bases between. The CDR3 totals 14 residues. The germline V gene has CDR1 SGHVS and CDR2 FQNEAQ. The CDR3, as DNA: TGTGCCAGCAGCTTAGGGACACTCTACACTGAAGCTTTCTTT. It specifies CASSLGTLYTEAFF.

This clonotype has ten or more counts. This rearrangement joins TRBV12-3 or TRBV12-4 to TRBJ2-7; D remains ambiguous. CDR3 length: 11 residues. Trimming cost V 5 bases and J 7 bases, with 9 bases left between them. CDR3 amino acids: CASSTALEQYF. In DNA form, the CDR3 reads TGTGCCAGCAGTACCGCGCTTGAGCAGTACTTC.

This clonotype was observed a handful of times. CDR3 protein: CASSVEWDSVYEQYF. The CDR3 DNA reads TGTGCCAGCAGCGTAGAATGGGACTCCGTCTACGAGCAGTACTTC. V gene TRBV9 combines with J gene TRBJ2-7, with TRBD2 as a possible D gene (6 bases). Per the germline V gene, CDR1 is SGDLS and CDR2 is YYNGEE. The length of the CDR3 is 15 residues. V dropped 0 bases and J dropped 3 bases, with 13 bases sitting between them.

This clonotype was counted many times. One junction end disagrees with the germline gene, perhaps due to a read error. CDR3 sequence reads: CASSLDRLNTEAFF. CDR3 sequence (DNA): TGTGCCAGCAGTTTGGACAGATTGAACACTGAAGCTTTCTTT. The chain carries TRBV5-1 and TRBJ1-1; D perhaps matches TRBD1 (6 bases). The CDR3 totals 14 residues. Germline assignment: CDR1 SGHRS and CDR2 YFSETQ.

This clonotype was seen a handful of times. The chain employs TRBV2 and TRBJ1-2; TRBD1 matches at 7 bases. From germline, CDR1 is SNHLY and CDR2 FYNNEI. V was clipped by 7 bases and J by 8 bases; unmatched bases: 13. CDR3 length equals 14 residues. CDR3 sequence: CASNDPGQTRGYTF. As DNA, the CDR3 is TGTGCCAGCAATGATCCGGGACAGACGAGAGGCTACACCTTC.

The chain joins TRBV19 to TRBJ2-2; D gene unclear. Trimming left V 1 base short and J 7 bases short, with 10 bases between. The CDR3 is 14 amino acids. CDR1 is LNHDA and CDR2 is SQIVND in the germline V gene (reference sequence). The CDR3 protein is CASSIGLGIGELFF. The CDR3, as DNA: TGTGCCAGTAGTATAGGTCTAGGTATCGGGGAGCTGTTTTTT.

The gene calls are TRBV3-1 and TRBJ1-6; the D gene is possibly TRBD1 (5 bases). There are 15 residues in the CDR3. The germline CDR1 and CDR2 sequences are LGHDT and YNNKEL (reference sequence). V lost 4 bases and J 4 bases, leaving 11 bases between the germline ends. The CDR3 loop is CASSPTRVYNSPLHF. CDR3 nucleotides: TGTGCCAGCAGCCCGACCAGGGTGTATAATTCACCCCTCCACTTT.

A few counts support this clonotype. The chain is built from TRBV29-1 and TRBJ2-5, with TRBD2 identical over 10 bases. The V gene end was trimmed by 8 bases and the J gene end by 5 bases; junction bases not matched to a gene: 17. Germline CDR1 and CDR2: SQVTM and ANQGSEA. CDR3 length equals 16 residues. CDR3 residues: CSYPSLGGLARETQYF. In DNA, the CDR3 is TGCAGCTACCCCAGTCTTGGGGGACTAGCGCGGGAGACCCAGTACTTC.

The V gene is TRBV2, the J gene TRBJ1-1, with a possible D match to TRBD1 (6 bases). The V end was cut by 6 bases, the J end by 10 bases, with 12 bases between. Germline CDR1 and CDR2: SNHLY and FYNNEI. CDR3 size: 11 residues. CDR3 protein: CASRSDSLAFF. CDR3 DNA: TGTGCCAGCAGGTCGGACAGTCTAGCTTTCTTT.

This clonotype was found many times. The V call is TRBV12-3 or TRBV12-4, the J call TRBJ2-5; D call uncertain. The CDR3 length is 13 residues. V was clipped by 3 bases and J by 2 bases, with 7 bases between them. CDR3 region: CASSFVLQETQYF. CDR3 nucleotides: TGTGCCAGCAGTTTCGTACTACAAGAGACCCAGTACTTC.

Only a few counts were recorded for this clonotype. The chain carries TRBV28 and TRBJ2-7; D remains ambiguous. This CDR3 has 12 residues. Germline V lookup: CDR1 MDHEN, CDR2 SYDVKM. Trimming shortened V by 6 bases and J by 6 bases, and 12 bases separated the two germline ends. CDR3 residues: CASSLQFGEQYF. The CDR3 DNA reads TGTGCCAGCAGCCTCCAGTTCGGCGAGCAGTACTTC.

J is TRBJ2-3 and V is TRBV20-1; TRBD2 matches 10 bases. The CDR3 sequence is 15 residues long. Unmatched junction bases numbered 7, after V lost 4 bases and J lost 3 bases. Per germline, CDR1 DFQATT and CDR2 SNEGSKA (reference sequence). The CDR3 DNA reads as TGCAGTGCTACACCTAGCGGGGGATGGACAGATACGCAGTATTTT. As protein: CSATPSGGWTDTQYF.

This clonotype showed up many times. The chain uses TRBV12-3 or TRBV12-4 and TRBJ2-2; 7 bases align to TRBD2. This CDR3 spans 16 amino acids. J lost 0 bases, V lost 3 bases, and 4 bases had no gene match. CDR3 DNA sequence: TGTGCCAGCAGTTTCTTAGCGGGTGCGAACACCGGGGAGCTGTTTTTT. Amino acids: CASSFLAGANTGELFF.